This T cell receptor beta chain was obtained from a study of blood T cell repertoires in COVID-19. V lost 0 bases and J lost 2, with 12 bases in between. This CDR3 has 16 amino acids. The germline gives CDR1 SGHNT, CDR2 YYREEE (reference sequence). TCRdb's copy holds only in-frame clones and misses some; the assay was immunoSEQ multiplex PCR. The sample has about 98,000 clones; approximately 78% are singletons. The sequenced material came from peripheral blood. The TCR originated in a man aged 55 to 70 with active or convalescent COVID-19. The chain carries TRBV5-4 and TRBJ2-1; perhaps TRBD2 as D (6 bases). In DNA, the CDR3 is TGTGCCAGCAGCTTGGACGGCGGGACTGCCTACAATGAGCAGTTCTTC. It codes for CASSLDGGTAYNEQFF.